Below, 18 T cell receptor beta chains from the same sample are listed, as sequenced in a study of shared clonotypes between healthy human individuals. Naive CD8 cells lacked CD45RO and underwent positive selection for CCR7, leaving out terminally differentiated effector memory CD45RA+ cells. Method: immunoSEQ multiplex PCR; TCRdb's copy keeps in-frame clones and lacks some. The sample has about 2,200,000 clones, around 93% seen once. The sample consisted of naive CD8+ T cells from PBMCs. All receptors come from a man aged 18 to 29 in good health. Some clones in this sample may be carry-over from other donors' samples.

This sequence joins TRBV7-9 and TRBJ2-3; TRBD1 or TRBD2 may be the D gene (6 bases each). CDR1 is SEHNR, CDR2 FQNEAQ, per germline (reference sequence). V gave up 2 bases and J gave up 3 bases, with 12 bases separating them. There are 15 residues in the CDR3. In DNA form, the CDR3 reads TGTGCCAGCAGCTTAACGGGGGCGCCGACAGATACGCAGTATTTT. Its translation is CASSLTGAPTDTQYF.

The CDR3 is CASNGQVVDTQYF. CDR3 bases: TGTGCCAGCAATGGGCAAGTGGTCGATACGCAGTATTTT. This rearrangement joins TRBV25-1 to TRBJ2-3, with no clear D. Germline V gene sequence: CDR1 MGHDK, CDR2 SYGVNS. This CDR3 has 13 residues. V lost 7 bases, J lost 6 bases, and 14 bases lay in between.

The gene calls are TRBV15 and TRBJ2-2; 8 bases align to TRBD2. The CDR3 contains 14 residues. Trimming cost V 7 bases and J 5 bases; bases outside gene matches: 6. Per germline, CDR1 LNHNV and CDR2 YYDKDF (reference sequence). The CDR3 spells CATTERERTGELFF. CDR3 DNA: TGTGCCACCACCGAGCGGGAGAGGACCGGGGAGCTGTTTTTT.

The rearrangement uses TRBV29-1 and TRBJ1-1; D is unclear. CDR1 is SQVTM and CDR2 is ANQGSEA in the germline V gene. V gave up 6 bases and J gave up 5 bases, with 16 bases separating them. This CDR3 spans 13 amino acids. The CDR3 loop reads CSVPGSGLTEAFF. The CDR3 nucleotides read TGCAGCGTCCCTGGGTCCGGGTTGACTGAAGCTTTCTTT.

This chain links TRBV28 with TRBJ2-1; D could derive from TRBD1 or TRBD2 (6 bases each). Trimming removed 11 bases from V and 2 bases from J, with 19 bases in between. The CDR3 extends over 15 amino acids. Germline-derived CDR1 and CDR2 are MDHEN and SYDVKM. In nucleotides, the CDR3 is TGTGCCGGCACTCCAGGGGACTCCACCTACAATGAGCAGTTCTTC. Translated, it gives CAGTPGDSTYNEQFF.

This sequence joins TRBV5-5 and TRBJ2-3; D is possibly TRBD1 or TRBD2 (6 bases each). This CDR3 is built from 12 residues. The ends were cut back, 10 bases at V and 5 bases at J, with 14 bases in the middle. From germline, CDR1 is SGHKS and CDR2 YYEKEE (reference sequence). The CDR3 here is CASQEGVDTQYF. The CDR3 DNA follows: TGTGCCTCCCAGGAGGGGGTAGATACGCAGTATTTT.

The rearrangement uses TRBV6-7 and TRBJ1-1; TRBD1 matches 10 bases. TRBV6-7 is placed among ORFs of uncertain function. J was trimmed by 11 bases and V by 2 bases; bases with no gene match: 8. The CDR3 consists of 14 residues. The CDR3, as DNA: TGTGCCAGCAGTTACGGACAGGGGGTGGGGGAGGCTTTCTTT. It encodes CASSYGQGVGEAFF.

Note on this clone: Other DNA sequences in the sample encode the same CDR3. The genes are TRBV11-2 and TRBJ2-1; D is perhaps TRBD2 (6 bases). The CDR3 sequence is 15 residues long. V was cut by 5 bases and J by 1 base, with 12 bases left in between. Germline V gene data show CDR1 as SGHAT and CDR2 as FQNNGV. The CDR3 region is CASSLARGSYNEQFF. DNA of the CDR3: TGTGCCAGCAGCCTCGCACGGGGGTCCTACAATGAGCAGTTCTTC.

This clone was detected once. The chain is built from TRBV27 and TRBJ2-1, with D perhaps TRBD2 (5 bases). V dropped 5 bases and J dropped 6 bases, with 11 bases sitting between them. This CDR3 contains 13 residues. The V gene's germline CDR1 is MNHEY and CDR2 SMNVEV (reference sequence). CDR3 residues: CASSMRVGNEQFF. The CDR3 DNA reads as TGTGCCAGCAGTATGAGGGTTGGCAATGAGCAGTTCTTC.

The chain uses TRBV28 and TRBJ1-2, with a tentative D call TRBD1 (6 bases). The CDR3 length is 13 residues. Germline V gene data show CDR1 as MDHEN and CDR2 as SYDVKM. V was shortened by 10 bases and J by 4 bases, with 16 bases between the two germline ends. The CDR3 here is CATDDRTSYGYTF. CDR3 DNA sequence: TGTGCCACGGACGACAGGACATCCTATGGCTACACCTTC.

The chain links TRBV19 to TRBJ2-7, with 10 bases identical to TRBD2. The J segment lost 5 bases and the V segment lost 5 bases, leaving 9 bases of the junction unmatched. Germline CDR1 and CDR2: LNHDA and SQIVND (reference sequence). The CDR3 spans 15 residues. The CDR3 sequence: CASSAGLAADDEQYF. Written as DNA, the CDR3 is TGTGCCAGTAGTGCCGGACTAGCGGCTGATGACGAGCAGTACTTC.

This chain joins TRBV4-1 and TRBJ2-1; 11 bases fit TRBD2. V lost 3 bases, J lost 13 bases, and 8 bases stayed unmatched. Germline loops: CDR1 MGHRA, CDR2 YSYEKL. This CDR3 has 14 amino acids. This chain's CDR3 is CASSHITGTSGQFF. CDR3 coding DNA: TGCGCCAGCAGCCATATCACCGGGACTAGCGGACAGTTCTTC.

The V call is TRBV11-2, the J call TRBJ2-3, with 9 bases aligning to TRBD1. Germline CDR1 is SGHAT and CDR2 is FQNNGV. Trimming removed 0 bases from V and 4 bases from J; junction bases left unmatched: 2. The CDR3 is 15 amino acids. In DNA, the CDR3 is TGTGCCAGCAGCTTAGACCGACAGGGGGCAGATACGCAGTATTTT. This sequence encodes CASSLDRQGADTQYF.

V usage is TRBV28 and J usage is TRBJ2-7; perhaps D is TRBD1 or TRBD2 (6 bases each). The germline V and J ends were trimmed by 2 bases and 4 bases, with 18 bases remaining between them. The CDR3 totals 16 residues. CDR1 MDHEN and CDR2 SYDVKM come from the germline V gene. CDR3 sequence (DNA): TGTGCCAGCAGTTTAGGTGGGGGGACACCCCATTACGAGCAGTACTTC. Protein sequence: CASSLGGGTPHYEQYF.

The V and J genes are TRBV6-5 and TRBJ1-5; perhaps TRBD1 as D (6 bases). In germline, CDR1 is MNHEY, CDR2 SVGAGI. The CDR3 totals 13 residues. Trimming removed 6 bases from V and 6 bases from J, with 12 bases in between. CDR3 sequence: CASSQDSRQPQHF. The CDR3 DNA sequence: TGTGCCAGCAGCCAGGACAGCCGTCAGCCCCAGCATTTT.

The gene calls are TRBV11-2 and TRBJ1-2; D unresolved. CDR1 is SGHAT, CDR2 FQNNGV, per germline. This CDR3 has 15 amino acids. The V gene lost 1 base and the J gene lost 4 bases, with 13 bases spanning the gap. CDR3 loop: CASSLAAPPSYGYTF. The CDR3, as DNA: TGTGCCAGCAGCTTAGCAGCTCCACCCTCCTATGGCTACACCTTC.

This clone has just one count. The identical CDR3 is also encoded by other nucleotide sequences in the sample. The CDR3 spells CSVEDRGSSYEQYF. CDR3 nucleotide sequence: TGCAGCGTTGAGGACCGGGGTAGCTCCTACGAGCAGTACTTC. The chain links TRBV29-1 to TRBJ2-7; the D gene is possibly TRBD2 (5 bases). Between the trimmed V and J ends, which lost 3 bases and 0 bases, there was a span of 12 bases. The germline V gene has CDR1 SQVTM and CDR2 ANQGSEA. The CDR3 contains 14 residues.

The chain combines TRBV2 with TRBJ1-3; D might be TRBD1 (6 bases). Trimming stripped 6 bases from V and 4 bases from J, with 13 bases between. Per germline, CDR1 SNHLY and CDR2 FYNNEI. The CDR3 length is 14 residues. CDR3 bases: TGTGCCAGCAGAACCAGGGGTGGCGGAAACACCATATATTTT. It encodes CASRTRGGGNTIYF.